This entry lists 9 T cell receptor beta chains sequenced from one sample in a study of blood T cell repertoires in COVID-19. Sequencing was performed with immunoSEQ multiplex PCR; in TCRdb, only in-frame clones are kept and a portion is missing. The data show about 120,000 clones, with around 91% seen just once and around 4% held by the top ten. The specimen sequenced was peripheral blood. The receptors derive from a woman aged 55-75 years with COVID-19, enrolled during active disease.

The chain has TRBV4-1 and TRBJ2-7, with D unclear. The germline gives CDR1 MGHRA, CDR2 YSYEKL. Between the trimmed V and J ends, which lost 2 bases and 4 bases, there was a span of 15 bases. The CDR3 runs 15 residues. This chain's CDR3 is CASSQLTGLKYEQYF. The CDR3 nucleotides read TGCGCCAGCAGCCAACTTACGGGTCTGAAATACGAGCAGTACTTC.

V and J are TRBV6-5 and TRBJ1-1; D is possibly TRBD1 (5 bases). Germline lookup yields CDR1 MNHEY and CDR2 SVGAGI. V gave up 9 bases and J gave up 5 bases, with 16 bases separating them. The CDR3 loop spans 13 amino acids. The CDR3 coding sequence is TGTGCCAGTTCTCTATACCGACAGACTGAAGCTTTCTTT. Its protein product is CASSLYRQTEAFF.

This sequence joins TRBV3-1 (or the pseudogene TRBV3-2) and TRBJ2-1; the D gene is possibly TRBD1 (6 bases). The CDR3 has 15 residues. Per germline, CDR1 LGHDT and CDR2 YNNKEL (reference sequence). Trimming shortened V by 0 bases and J by 8 bases, and 14 bases separated the two germline ends. CDR3 in DNA: TGTGCCAGCAGCCAAGATCCAAGGGGGTACGATGAGCAGTTCTTC. Encoded protein: CASSQDPRGYDEQFF.

This clone showed up just once. The rearrangement uses TRBV10-3 and TRBJ1-6; TRBD1 might be the D (5 bases). CDR1 is ENHRY and CDR2 is SYGVKD in the germline V gene. The ends were cut back, 3 bases at V and 10 bases at J, with 10 bases in the middle. The CDR3 runs 13 residues. CDR3 in DNA: TGTGCCATCAGTGACAGGGCGGAATCACCCCTCCACTTT. As protein: CAISDRAESPLHF.

This chain links TRBV7-2 with TRBJ1-3; D remains unclear. The V end lost 1 base, the J end lost 4 bases, and 11 bases lay between the germline ends. Germline V CDR1 and CDR2: SGHTA, FQGNSA. The CDR3 is made up of 15 amino acids. CDR3 nucleotide sequence: TGTGCCAGCAGCTTAGAAGGAGGGCTCGGAAACACCATATATTTT. Protein: CASSLEGGLGNTIYF.

The chain couples TRBV6-5 to TRBJ1-2; 7 positions match TRBD1. The germline CDR1 and CDR2 sequences are MNHEY and SVGAGI. Losses at the gene ends were 6 bases for V and 4 bases for J; bases not matched to a gene: 11. The CDR3 is 15 amino acids. DNA of the CDR3: TGTGCCAGCAGACCTCAGGGGGACACCGGCTATGGCTACACCTTC. Its protein product is CASRPQGDTGYGYTF.

The chain is built from TRBV10-3 and TRBJ1-5; D call uncertain. Looked up from germline, CDR1 is ENHRY and CDR2 is SYGVKD. The CDR3 contains 14 residues. Between the trimmed V and J ends, which lost 0 bases and 4 bases, there was a span of 7 bases. The CDR3 sequence: CAISESGGNQPQHF. The CDR3 nucleotides are TGTGCCATCAGTGAGTCGGGAGGGAATCAGCCCCAGCATTTT.

This clone showed up just once. The chain carries TRBV7-2 and TRBJ2-7; tentative D call: TRBD1 (5 bases). Germline CDR1 SGHTA, CDR2 FQGNSA. The CDR3 runs to 14 residues. Trimming cost V 3 bases and J 2 bases, with 11 bases left between them. In nucleotides, the CDR3 is TGTGCCAGCAGCTTTGTTCCAGGGCCCTACGAGCAGTACTTC. This encodes CASSFVPGPYEQYF.

The rearrangement links TRBV10-3 to TRBJ1-1; D ambiguous. V was pared by 8 bases and J by 2 bases, with 9 bases between. The germline V gene has CDR1 ENHRY and CDR2 SYGVKD. This CDR3 comprises 12 residues. CDR3 in DNA: TGTGCCATCGATAGCCCCAACACTGAAGCTTTCTTT. This gives the protein CAIDSPNTEAFF.